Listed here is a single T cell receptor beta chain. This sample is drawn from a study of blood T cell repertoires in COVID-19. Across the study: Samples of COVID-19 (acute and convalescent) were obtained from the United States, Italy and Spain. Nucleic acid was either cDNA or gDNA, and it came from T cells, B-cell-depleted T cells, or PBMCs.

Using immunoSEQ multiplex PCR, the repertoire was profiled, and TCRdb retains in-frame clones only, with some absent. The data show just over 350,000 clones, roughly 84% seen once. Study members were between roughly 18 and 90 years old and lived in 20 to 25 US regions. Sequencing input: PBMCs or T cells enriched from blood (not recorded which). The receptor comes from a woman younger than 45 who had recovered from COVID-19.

Here the CDR3 reads CASSQQTSGANVLTF. In nucleotides, the CDR3 is TGTGCCAGCAGCCAACAGACCTCTGGGGCCAACGTCCTGACTTTC. The J gene is TRBJ2-6, the V gene TRBV7-9; no reliable D call. This CDR3 is 15 amino acids long. V was shortened by 5 bases and J by 0 bases, with 8 bases between the two germline ends. Germline V gives CDR1 SEHNR, CDR2 FQNEAQ (reference sequence).